The rows below give T cell receptor beta chains drawn from one sample of a study of early T cells in non-severe SARS-CoV-2 infection. TCRdb called the 5' RACE reads again in MiXCR, with one record for every CDR3 protein. Counted here are around 25,000 distinct CDR3 sequences, 4.5% to 7% occurring once; the ten biggest clones make up roughly 2.5%. Sequencing was carried out using whole blood. These receptors were collected from an adult who was a healthcare worker with PCR-confirmed SARS-CoV-2 infection or an uninfected control (not recorded which). The CDR3 runs from the conserved cysteine through the conserved F or W. D genes are given only for firm matches. Only part of the rows carry a size: once, few, many, or a class if the clone is expanded.

size	V	D	J	CDR3	DNA
many	TRBV2	TRBD1	TRBJ2-3	CASSRGDRETDTQYF	TGTGCCAGCAGTCGTGGGGACAGGGAAACAGATACGCAGTATTTT
few	TRBV18	-	TRBJ2-3	CASSPAAGGGTDTQYF	TGTGCCAGCTCACCAGCGGCCGGGGGCGGCACAGATACGCAGTATTTT
many	TRBV19	TRBD1	TRBJ2-7	CASSAPGQGSYEQYF	TGTGCCAGTAGTGCACCCGGACAGGGTTCCTACGAGCAGTACTTC
many	TRBV19	-	TRBJ2-1	CASSGPSSYNEQFF	TGTGCCAGTAGCGGCCCCAGCTCCTACAATGAGCAGTTCTTC
few	TRBV7-2	-	TRBJ2-7	CASSLRGGTAPTYEQYF	TGTGCCAGCAGCTTAAGGGGGGGCACAGCCCCGACCTACGAGCAGTACTTC
many	TRBV4-1	TRBD1	TRBJ1-6	CASSQGTGGSPLHF	TGCGCCAGCAGCCAAGGGACAGGGGGTTCACCCCTCCACTTT
many	TRBV7-2	TRBD1	TRBJ2-3	CASSLGQSTDTQYF	TGTGCCAGCAGCCTGGGACAGAGCACAGATACGCAGTATTTT
many	TRBV10-3	-	TRBJ2-7	CAISELSYEQYF	TGTGCCATCAGTGAGTTGAGCTACGAGCAGTACTTC
few	TRBV5-1	-	TRBJ1-3	CASSLALSGMYGNTIYF	TGCGCCAGCAGCTTGGCCCTCTCTGGGATGTACGGAAACACCATATATTTT
many	TRBV7-3	TRBD1	TRBJ2-1	CASSLYRTGGNEQFF	TGTGCCAGCAGCTTATATCGGACAGGGGGGAATGAGCAGTTCTTC
many	TRBV18	-	TRBJ1-1	CAAGLLRDTEAFF	TGTGCCGCTGGACTGCTGAGGGACACTGAAGCTTTCTTT
many	TRBV2	-	TRBJ2-7	CASSGQKAYEQYF	TGTGCCAGCAGTGGGCAGAAAGCCTACGAGCAGTACTTC
many	TRBV5-1	TRBD1	TRBJ2-3	CASSRTPGQGALDTQYF	TGCGCCAGCAGCAGAACCCCGGGACAGGGGGCCTTAGATACGCAGTATTTT
many	TRBV9	-	TRBJ2-3	CASSVAGASTDTQYF	TGTGCCAGCAGCGTAGCGGGGGCCAGCACAGATACGCAGTATTTT
-	TRBV19	-	TRBJ1-5	CASLENSNQPQHF	TGTGCCAGTCTAGAAAATAGCAATCAGCCCCAGCATTTT
many	TRBV28	-	TRBJ2-2	CASKSGGRGTGELFF	TGTGCCAGCAAAAGCGGCGGTCGGGGCACCGGGGAGCTGTTTTTT
many	TRBV12-3/TRBV12-4	-	TRBJ2-3	CASSPRDTQYF	TGTGCCAGCAGCCCAAGAGATACGCAGTATTTT